These T cell receptor beta chains were read from a single sample in a study of T cell repertoires in cytomegalovirus infection. TCRdb ran MiXCR on the reads and lists one entry per CDR3 protein. The data contain 600,000 to 800,000 distinct CDR3 sequences, approximately 24% of them singletons. Source material: CD8+ T cells from PBMCs. The receptors were sampled from a human donor in good health (CMV status not recorded). Some clones in this sample may be carry-over from other donors' samples. Both conserved end residues are part of each CDR3. Fields, in order: CDR3 protein, CDR3 DNA, V gene, J gene, clone size, D gene, CDR3 length. A D gene is named only where the DNA matches it firmly. Where a row states a size, it is once, few, many or the class of an expanded clone; other rows omit it.

CDR3aa: CSGSPRGLNTEAFF; CDR3nt: TGCAGTGGTTCGCCACGGGGACTGAACACTGAAGCTTTCTTT; v_gene: TRBV20-1; j_gene: TRBJ1-1; abundance: few; d_gene: -; len: 14
CDR3aa: CASSRQGFYNEQFF; CDR3nt: TGTGCCAGCAGTCGACAGGGGTTCTACAATGAGCAGTTCTTC; v_gene: TRBV6-2/TRBV6-3; j_gene: TRBJ2-1; abundance: -; d_gene: TRBD1; len: 14
CDR3aa: CASGDEAYEQYF; CDR3nt: TGCGCCAGCGGGGACGAGGCCTACGAGCAGTACTTC; v_gene: TRBV10-2; j_gene: TRBJ2-7; abundance: -; d_gene: -; len: 12
CDR3aa: CASSPRRSGANVLTF; CDR3nt: TGTGCCAGCAGCCCACGCCGCTCTGGGGCCAACGTCCTGACTTTC; v_gene: TRBV7-6; j_gene: TRBJ2-6; abundance: -; d_gene: -; len: 15
CDR3aa: CASMYRERDTGELFF; CDR3nt: TGTGCCAGCATGTACAGGGAAAGGGACACCGGGGAGCTGTTTTTT; v_gene: TRBV12-3/TRBV12-4; j_gene: TRBJ2-2; abundance: -; d_gene: -; len: 15
CDR3aa: CASSFGTGTTGELFF; CDR3nt: TGTGCCAGCAGCTTCGGGACAGGGACCACCGGGGAGCTGTTTTTT; v_gene: TRBV5-4; j_gene: TRBJ2-2; abundance: -; d_gene: TRBD1; len: 15
CDR3aa: CSARDEWGAYNEQFF; CDR3nt: TGCAGTGCTAGAGATGAATGGGGGGCCTACAATGAGCAGTTCTTC; v_gene: TRBV20-1; j_gene: TRBJ2-1; abundance: -; d_gene: -; len: 15
CDR3aa: CASSYGQGRETQYF; CDR3nt: TGTGCCAGCAGTTACGGGCAGGGTAGAGAGACCCAGTACTTC; v_gene: TRBV6-2/TRBV6-3; j_gene: TRBJ2-5; abundance: few; d_gene: -; len: 14
CDR3aa: CASSQYGGPQETQYF; CDR3nt: TGCGCCAGCAGCCAATACGGGGGGCCCCAAGAGACCCAGTACTTC; v_gene: TRBV4-1; j_gene: TRBJ2-5; abundance: -; d_gene: -; len: 15
CDR3aa: CASSSLGSGETQYF; CDR3nt: TGTGCCAGCAGCTCCCTAGGGTCGGGGGAGACCCAGTACTTC; v_gene: TRBV7-9; j_gene: TRBJ2-5; abundance: many; d_gene: -; len: 14
CDR3aa: CASSLATDPNQPQHF; CDR3nt: TGTGCCAGCAGCTTAGCGACGGACCCAAATCAGCCCCAGCATTTT; v_gene: TRBV7-9; j_gene: TRBJ1-5; abundance: many; d_gene: -; len: 15
CDR3aa: CASMNTEAFF; CDR3nt: TGTGCCAGCATGAACACTGAAGCTTTCTTT; v_gene: TRBV6-1; j_gene: TRBJ1-1; abundance: many; d_gene: -; len: 10
CDR3aa: CASSFPRGGNTEAFF; CDR3nt: TGTGCCAGCAGCTTTCCCAGGGGGGGGAACACTGAAGCTTTCTTT; v_gene: TRBV7-9; j_gene: TRBJ1-1; abundance: -; d_gene: TRBD1; len: 15
CDR3aa: CASSSTPAGDEQFF; CDR3nt: TGTGCCAGCAGCTCCACCCCCGCCGGGGATGAGCAGTTCTTC; v_gene: TRBV7-6; j_gene: TRBJ2-1; abundance: many; d_gene: -; len: 14
CDR3aa: CASMGRPTEAFF; CDR3nt: TGTGCCAGCATGGGGAGACCCACTGAAGCTTTCTTT; v_gene: TRBV2; j_gene: TRBJ1-1; abundance: many; d_gene: -; len: 12
CDR3aa: CASTRGGTDTQYF; CDR3nt: TGCGCCAGCACGCGGGGGGGGACAGATACGCAGTATTTT; v_gene: TRBV4-1; j_gene: TRBJ2-3; abundance: many; d_gene: TRBD2; len: 13
CDR3aa: CATSRDRSRRSENEQFF; CDR3nt: TGTGCCACCAGCAGAGATCGGTCGCGGAGGTCTGAGAATGAGCAGTTCTTC; v_gene: TRBV15; j_gene: TRBJ2-1; abundance: few; d_gene: -; len: 17
CDR3aa: CAISDLQPQETQYF; CDR3nt: TGTGCCATCAGTGATTTGCAGCCCCAAGAGACCCAGTACTTC; v_gene: TRBV10-3; j_gene: TRBJ2-5; abundance: -; d_gene: -; len: 14
CDR3aa: CASSQVRGPANYGYTF; CDR3nt: TGTGCCAGCAGCCAAGTCCGCGGACCAGCTAACTATGGCTACACCTTC; v_gene: TRBV14; j_gene: TRBJ1-2; abundance: many; d_gene: -; len: 16
CDR3aa: CASFLGSTDTQYF; CDR3nt: TGTGCCAGCTTCTTAGGAAGCACAGATACGCAGTATTTT; v_gene: TRBV18; j_gene: TRBJ2-3; abundance: once; d_gene: -; len: 13
CDR3aa: CASSDPGTGDTGELFF; CDR3nt: TGTGCCAGCAGTGATCCCGGGACAGGGGACACCGGGGAGCTGTTTTTT; v_gene: TRBV2; j_gene: TRBJ2-2; abundance: few; d_gene: TRBD1; len: 16
CDR3aa: CVSRGIRQGAPSTGELFF; CDR3nt: TGTGTCAGTAGAGGGATCAGGCAGGGGGCCCCGAGCACCGGGGAGCTGTTTTTT; v_gene: TRBV19; j_gene: TRBJ2-2; abundance: -; d_gene: TRBD1; len: 18
CDR3aa: CASPGGIGTDTQYF; CDR3nt: TGTGCCAGCCCGGGGGGCATCGGCACAGATACGCAGTATTTT; v_gene: TRBV2; j_gene: TRBJ2-3; abundance: -; d_gene: -; len: 14
CDR3aa: CASMDIGGADTQYF; CDR3nt: TGTGCCAGCATGGACATAGGGGGAGCAGATACGCAGTATTTT; v_gene: TRBV5-6; j_gene: TRBJ2-3; abundance: few; d_gene: -; len: 14
CDR3aa: CASRSRQSNQPQHF; CDR3nt: TGTGCCAGCAGAAGTCGGCAGAGCAATCAGCCCCAGCATTTT; v_gene: TRBV2; j_gene: TRBJ1-5; abundance: -; d_gene: -; len: 14
CDR3aa: CATHPLGGTEAFF; CDR3nt: TGTGCCACGCACCCTCTCGGGGGGACTGAAGCTTTCTTT; v_gene: TRBV19; j_gene: TRBJ1-1; abundance: few; d_gene: -; len: 13
CDR3aa: CASRSLGLAGGTDTQYF; CDR3nt: TGTGCCAGCAGAAGCCTTGGACTAGCGGGGGGCACAGATACGCAGTATTTT; v_gene: TRBV28; j_gene: TRBJ2-3; abundance: few; d_gene: TRBD2; len: 17
CDR3aa: CASGGTGKSPLHF; CDR3nt: TGTGCCAGCGGCGGGACAGGGAAGTCACCCCTCCACTTT; v_gene: TRBV25-1; j_gene: TRBJ1-6; abundance: few; d_gene: TRBD1; len: 13
CDR3aa: CASSPPITEGTAQGDTDTQYF; CDR3nt: TGTGCCAGCTCACCACCTATTACGGAAGGGACAGCACAAGGAGACACAGATACGCAGTATTTT; v_gene: TRBV18; j_gene: TRBJ2-3; abundance: -; d_gene: TRBD1; len: 21
CDR3aa: CASKTQGAAKNIQYF; CDR3nt: TGTGCCAGCAAAACCCAAGGGGCGGCCAAAAACATTCAGTACTTC; v_gene: TRBV28; j_gene: TRBJ2-4; abundance: -; d_gene: -; len: 15
CDR3aa: CASSFARDRVTDTQYF; CDR3nt: TGTGCCAGCAGTTTCGCCAGGGACAGGGTAACAGATACGCAGTATTTT; v_gene: TRBV28; j_gene: TRBJ2-3; abundance: -; d_gene: TRBD1; len: 16
CDR3aa: CSVLSGGPDTQYF; CDR3nt: TGCAGTGTCCTATCGGGGGGGCCGGATACGCAGTATTTT; v_gene: TRBV20-1; j_gene: TRBJ2-3; abundance: -; d_gene: TRBD2; len: 13
CDR3aa: CSARTGVSEAFF; CDR3nt: TGCAGCGCTCGGACAGGGGTCTCCGAAGCTTTCTTT; v_gene: TRBV29-1; j_gene: TRBJ1-1; abundance: few; d_gene: TRBD1; len: 12
CDR3aa: CASSVGSGFGGYTF; CDR3nt: TGTGCCAGCAGCGTAGGATCGGGATTTGGGGGCTACACCTTC; v_gene: TRBV7-9; j_gene: TRBJ1-2; abundance: -; d_gene: -; len: 14
CDR3aa: CASSLMGGGQETQYF; CDR3nt: TGTGCCAGCAGCCTAATGGGGGGGGGCCAGGAGACCCAGTACTTC; v_gene: TRBV7-6; j_gene: TRBJ2-5; abundance: many; d_gene: -; len: 15
CDR3aa: CASSFLIPDSYSNQPQHF; CDR3nt: TGTGCCAGCAGTTTCCTAATCCCGGACTCCTACTCGAATCAGCCCCAGCATTTT; v_gene: TRBV28; j_gene: TRBJ1-5; abundance: -; d_gene: -; len: 18
CDR3aa: CASSEPLAGGTGELFF; CDR3nt: TGTGCCAGCAGTGAACCCCTAGCGGGGGGCACCGGGGAGCTGTTTTTT; v_gene: TRBV2; j_gene: TRBJ2-2; abundance: -; d_gene: TRBD2; len: 16
CDR3aa: CASSPGTGQFF; CDR3nt: TGTGCCAGCAGTCCGGGGACAGGGCAATTCTTC; v_gene: TRBV27; j_gene: TRBJ2-1; abundance: -; d_gene: TRBD1; len: 11
CDR3aa: CASSVARDRVNTEAFF; CDR3nt: TGTGCCAGCAGCGTAGCCAGGGACAGGGTGAACACTGAAGCTTTCTTT; v_gene: TRBV9; j_gene: TRBJ1-1; abundance: -; d_gene: TRBD1; len: 16
CDR3aa: CASSTRDRGTGELFF; CDR3nt: TGTGCCAGCAGCACCCGGGACAGGGGAACCGGGGAGCTGTTTTTT; v_gene: TRBV7-9; j_gene: TRBJ2-2; abundance: once; d_gene: TRBD1; len: 15
CDR3aa: CASSYLFPDGYTF; CDR3nt: TGTGCCAGCAGTTACCTTTTTCCTGATGGCTACACCTTC; v_gene: TRBV6-2/TRBV6-3; j_gene: TRBJ1-2; abundance: -; d_gene: -; len: 13
CDR3aa: CANSQVPGEGETQYF; CDR3nt: TGCGCCAACAGCCAAGTACCAGGGGAGGGAGAGACCCAGTACTTC; v_gene: TRBV4-1; j_gene: TRBJ2-5; abundance: -; d_gene: -; len: 15
CDR3aa: CSARDLIGGETHQHF; CDR3nt: TGCAGTGCTAGAGATCTTATAGGGGGGGAGACGCACCAGCATTTT; v_gene: TRBV20-1; j_gene: TRBJ1-5; abundance: -; d_gene: -; len: 15
CDR3aa: CASSSSRTDVGETQYF; CDR3nt: TGTGCCAGCAGCTCCTCTCGGACCGACGTCGGGGAGACCCAGTACTTC; v_gene: TRBV7-9; j_gene: TRBJ2-5; abundance: many; d_gene: -; len: 16
CDR3aa: CASSFGEEPYNEQFF; CDR3nt: TGCGCCAGCAGCTTTGGGGAGGAGCCCTACAATGAGCAGTTCTTC; v_gene: TRBV5-1; j_gene: TRBJ2-1; abundance: few; d_gene: -; len: 15
CDR3aa: CASSGGYEQYF; CDR3nt: TGTGCCAGCAGTGGGGGCTACGAGCAGTACTTC; v_gene: TRBV6-1; j_gene: TRBJ2-7; abundance: many; d_gene: -; len: 11
CDR3aa: CASARQGSLDEQFF; CDR3nt: TGTGCCAGCGCGAGACAGGGGAGTTTGGATGAGCAGTTCTTC; v_gene: TRBV6-1; j_gene: TRBJ2-1; abundance: few; d_gene: TRBD1; len: 14
CDR3aa: CAISEYRRGTEAFF; CDR3nt: TGTGCCATCAGTGAGTACAGGCGTGGCACTGAAGCTTTCTTT; v_gene: TRBV10-3; j_gene: TRBJ1-1; abundance: -; d_gene: -; len: 14
CDR3aa: CASSLEGGGVSLYNEQFF; CDR3nt: TGTGCCAGCAGCTTAGAAGGTGGGGGGGTTTCCCTCTACAATGAGCAGTTCTTC; v_gene: TRBV7-2; j_gene: TRBJ2-1; abundance: many; d_gene: TRBD2; len: 18
CDR3aa: CASNHGLTGGTGELFF; CDR3nt: TGTGCCAGCAACCACGGTTTGACAGGAGGCACCGGGGAGCTGTTTTTT; v_gene: TRBV6-1; j_gene: TRBJ2-2; abundance: many; d_gene: -; len: 16
CDR3aa: CSVYGGGDYGYTF; CDR3nt: TGCAGCGTTTATGGAGGAGGGGACTATGGCTACACCTTC; v_gene: TRBV29-1; j_gene: TRBJ1-2; abundance: -; d_gene: -; len: 13
CDR3aa: CASSLWGLAGAPSYNEQFF; CDR3nt: TGTGCCAGCAGTTTATGGGGACTAGCGGGGGCCCCCTCCTACAATGAGCAGTTCTTC; v_gene: TRBV28; j_gene: TRBJ2-1; abundance: few; d_gene: TRBD2; len: 19
CDR3aa: CASSVRDLTFF; CDR3nt: TGCGCCAGCAGCGTCCGGGACTTGACGTTCTTC; v_gene: TRBV4-1; j_gene: TRBJ2-1; abundance: few; d_gene: -; len: 11
CDR3aa: CSVETPGQYRTGELFF; CDR3nt: TGCAGCGTTGAAACTCCGGGACAGTACAGGACCGGGGAGCTGTTTTTT; v_gene: TRBV29-1; j_gene: TRBJ2-2; abundance: -; d_gene: TRBD1; len: 16
CDR3aa: CVSSFGQGRVNSPLHF; CDR3nt: TGTGTCAGCAGTTTTGGACAGGGGAGAGTTAATTCACCCCTCCACTTT; v_gene: TRBV28; j_gene: TRBJ1-6; abundance: -; d_gene: TRBD1; len: 16